The 15 T cell receptor beta chains below come from one sample, sequenced in a study of graft-versus-host responses after intestinal transplantation. The antigens of these receptors remain unknown. Generated by immunoSEQ multiplex PCR, the TCRdb table keeps only in-frame clones and is missing some. The sample consists of 65,000 to 90,000 clones, 85% to 95% of them appearing once. This sample comprised unstimulated CD8+ T cells sorted from spleen or lymph node cells, obtained before transplant. The source is a human donor who was the organ donor for an intestinal transplant.

Remarks on this clone: The sample holds other DNA sequences that translate to the same CDR3. The V and J genes are TRBV11-2 and TRBJ2-1; 7 nucleotides agree with TRBD2. The germline gives CDR1 SGHAT, CDR2 FQNNGV. This CDR3 spans 15 amino acids. The V gene end was trimmed by 3 bases and the J gene end by 0 bases; junction bases not matched to a gene: 2. This CDR3 is CASSLGGSSYNEQFF. The CDR3 region has the DNA TGTGCCAGCAGCTTGGGGGGGAGCTCCTACAATGAGCAGTTCTTC.

CDR3: CASTPWAGVETQYF. The CDR3, as DNA: TGTGCCAGTACCCCCTGGGCGGGAGTGGAGACCCAGTACTTC. The chain links TRBV19 to TRBJ2-5, with 7 bases fitting TRBD2. Germline assignment: CDR1 LNHDA and CDR2 SQIVND (reference sequence). V lost 7 bases to trimming and J lost 5 bases; unmatched junction nucleotides: 10. The CDR3 is 14 amino acids.

Here the CDR3 DNA reads TGTGCCTGGAGTTTAGACAGGGCCGAACCTTCCTCTGGGGCCAACGTCCTGACTTTC. Protein sequence: CAWSLDRAEPSSGANVLTF. The genes are TRBV30 and TRBJ2-6; 7 bases fit TRBD1. The V gene's germline CDR1 is GTSNPN and CDR2 SVGIG (reference sequence). The CDR3 has 19 amino acids. V lost 2 bases, J lost 0 bases, and 13 bases stayed unmatched.

Only one count was recorded for this clone. The chain couples TRBV4-3 to TRBJ1-5; D is uncertain. Deletions cut 0 bases from V and 6 bases from J, with 12 bases between. Germline values: CDR1 LGHNA, CDR2 YSLEER. This CDR3 has 15 residues. The CDR3 region is CASSQDLADSQPQHF. CDR3 DNA sequence: TGCGCCAGCAGCCAAGATCTAGCAGATAGTCAGCCCCAGCATTTT.

The chain is built from TRBV4-3 and TRBJ2-1; 8 nucleotides line up with TRBD2. The germline gives CDR1 LGHNA, CDR2 YSLEER. The CDR3 is 16 amino acids. The J segment lost 2 bases and the V segment lost 2 bases, leaving 5 bases of the junction unmatched. CDR3 protein: CASSQSGGGTYNEQFF. The CDR3 DNA sequence: TGCGCCAGCAGCCAAAGCGGGGGAGGGACCTACAATGAGCAGTTCTTC.

This chain connects TRBV27 to TRBJ2-5, with a possible D match to TRBD2 (6 bases). Germline assignment: CDR1 MNHEY and CDR2 SMNVEV (reference sequence). V was pared by 1 base and J by 2 bases, with 11 bases between. The CDR3 has 15 amino acids. In DNA form, the CDR3 reads TGTGCCAGCAGTTTATGGGCGGGGACTCAAGAGACCCAGTACTTC. Protein: CASSLWAGTQETQYF.

This chain connects TRBV5-1 to TRBJ1-5, with 7 bases lining up with TRBD1. This CDR3 comprises 15 residues. Germline CDR1 is SGHRS and CDR2 is YFSETQ. The ends lost 4 bases at V and 1 base at J; junction bases unmatched: 5. The CDR3 is CASSVGDSSNQPQHF. In DNA, the CDR3 is TGCGCCAGCAGCGTGGGGGACAGCAGCAATCAGCCCCAGCATTTT.

This chain links TRBV30 with TRBJ2-1; 7 positions agree with TRBD2. CDR1 GTSNPN and CDR2 SVGIG come from the germline V gene (reference sequence). The V segment lost 0 bases and the J segment 2 bases; nucleotides outside the gene matches: 4. The CDR3 runs to 15 residues. In DNA form, the CDR3 reads TGTGCCTGGAGTGTAAGCGGGGTAACCTACAATGAGCAGTTCTTC. Protein: CAWSVSGVTYNEQFF.

This clone has just one count. This chain links TRBV5-1 with TRBJ2-5; tentatively, D is TRBD2 (5 bases). Trimming left V 0 bases short and J 4 bases short, with 16 bases between. This CDR3 is 16 amino acids long. Germline lookup yields CDR1 SGHRS and CDR2 YFSETQ. The CDR3 protein is CASSLGGAGIGETQYF. CDR3 nucleotide sequence: TGCGCCAGCAGCTTGGGGGGTGCCGGGATTGGAGAGACCCAGTACTTC. Filled out from reference TRBV5-1 and TRBJ2-5, the complete variable domain reads KAGVTQTPRYLIKTRGQQVTLSCSPISGHRSVSWYQQTPGQGLQFLFEYFSETQRNKGNFPGRFSGRQFSNSRSEMNVSTLELGDSALYLCASSLGGAGIGETQYFGPGTRLLVL.

This chain uses TRBV5-1 with TRBJ1-2; a possible D gene is TRBD1 (6 bases). This CDR3 has 13 amino acids. Trimming took 4 bases from V and 6 from J, leaving 13 bases between them. The germline gives CDR1 SGHRS, CDR2 YFSETQ. In DNA, the CDR3 is TGCGCCAGCAGCCGCAGGGGTTGGGATGGCTACACCTTC. It codes for CASSRRGWDGYTF.

The chain has TRBV19 and TRBJ1-5; the match to TRBD1 covers 7 bases. In germline, CDR1 is LNHDA, CDR2 SQIVND (reference sequence). The CDR3 runs 15 residues. V dropped 3 bases and J dropped 4; count of bases not matched to a gene: 6. The CDR3 DNA is TGTGCCAGTAGTATGATGGAGGGGGCTAATCAGCCCCAGCATTTT. The encoded protein is CASSMMEGANQPQHF.

The chain employs TRBV7-9 and TRBJ1-2, with 10 bases that match TRBD1. Trimming cost V 5 bases and J 1 base; bases outside gene matches: 1. The V gene's germline CDR1 is SEHNR and CDR2 FQNEAQ (reference sequence). The CDR3 has 14 residues. In DNA form, the CDR3 reads TGTGCCAGCAGCGGGACAGGGGTTAACTATGGCTACACCTTC. The encoded protein is CASSGTGVNYGYTF. Based on the CDR3 plus reference TRBV7-9 and TRBJ1-2, the full variable domain is DTGVSQNPRHKITKRGQNVTFRCDPISEHNRLYWYRQTLGQGPEFLTYFQNEAQLEKSRLLSDRFSAERPKGSFSTLEIQRTEQGDSAMYLCASSGTGVNYGYTFGSGTRLTVV.

The CDR3, as DNA: TGTGCCTGGAGCGGCTCGGGGGGCCTAGAGACCCAGTACTTC. Amino acid sequence: CAWSGSGGLETQYF. This sequence joins TRBV30 and TRBJ2-5, with a tentative D call TRBD2 (7 bases). Trimming took off 3 bases at V and 4 bases at J, with 15 bases between the two ends. The germline gives CDR1 GTSNPN, CDR2 SVGIG (reference sequence). The CDR3 spans 14 residues.

The rearrangement links TRBV9 to TRBJ1-5; D might be TRBD1 (5 bases). This CDR3 has 15 amino acids. The germline V gene has CDR1 SGDLS and CDR2 YYNGEE. V lost 0 bases and J lost 2, with 9 bases in between. As DNA, the CDR3 is TGTGCCAGCAGCGTAGGATTAGGGGGCAATCAGCCCCAGCATTTT. This encodes CASSVGLGGNQPQHF.

The J gene is TRBJ1-3, the V gene TRBV15; D might be TRBD1 (6 bases). V gave up 0 bases and J gave up 0 bases, with 15 bases separating them. Germline V gene sequence: CDR1 LNHNV, CDR2 YYDKDF (reference sequence). This CDR3 contains 18 residues. The DNA for the CDR3 is TGTGCCACCAGCAGAGATGGTCGGACAGAAATCTCTGGAAACACCATATATTTT. It specifies CATSRDGRTEISGNTIYF.